A single sample gave rise to the 30 T cell receptor beta chains below, sequenced in a study of a mutant IDH1 vaccine in newly diagnosed glioma. Measured with immunoSEQ multiplex PCR; TCRdb has only the in-frame clones, and not every one. The sample includes about 56,000 clones, 86% of them seen just once. Their recognized antigens are unknown. Time point: week 35, safety follow-up. Alongside topical imiquimod, each dose of vaccine comprised 300 ug of mutant IDH1 20-mer peptide. The material sequenced was PBMCs, taken from a glioma patient whose treatment included an IDH1 peptide vaccine. These TCRs come from a middle-aged man with glioma.

This chain connects TRBV5-1 to TRBJ2-7; 7 bases fit TRBD2. CDR3 length equals 13 residues. V lost 4 bases, J lost 0 bases, and 1 base stayed unmatched. Germline CDR1 SGHRS, CDR2 YFSETQ. Here the CDR3 DNA reads TGCGCCAGCAGCGGGAGGGGCTCCTACGAGCAGTACTTC. Translating gives CASSGRGSYEQYF.

This rearrangement joins TRBV11-2 to TRBJ2-1, with 12 positions matching TRBD2. V lost 1 base and J lost 6; bases outside the gene matches: 4. This CDR3 spans 16 amino acids. Germline assignment: CDR1 SGHAT and CDR2 FQNNGV. CDR3 DNA sequence: TGTGCCAGCAGCTTAGTCGGGACTAGCGGGTTCAATGAGCAGTTCTTC. This encodes CASSLVGTSGFNEQFF.

The J gene is TRBJ2-5, the V gene TRBV21-1; the table's D call, TRBD2, was not checked against the DNA. TRBV21-1 is annotated as a pseudogene. The CDR3 has 15 amino acids. The CDR3 loop is CASSQGRGYQETQYF. CDR3 in DNA: TGTGCCAGCAGCCAGGGGAGGGGGTACCAAGAGACCCAGTACTTC.

The chain recombines TRBV7-2 with TRBJ1-4; 7 bases match TRBD1. The CDR3 extends over 15 amino acids. V gave up 4 bases and J gave up 7 bases; unmatched junction bases: 9. Looked up from germline, CDR1 is SGHTA and CDR2 is FQGNSA. CDR3 sequence reads: CASSSDRVGGEKLFF. For the CDR3, the DNA is TGTGCCAGCAGCTCTGACAGGGTTGGGGGTGAAAAACTGTTTTTT.

The chain employs TRBV6-5 and TRBJ2-2; TRBD1 matches 7 bases. V lost 2 bases and J lost 6; bases outside the gene matches: 3. The CDR3 loop spans 14 amino acids. Per germline, CDR1 MNHEY and CDR2 SVGAGI. CDR3: CASSYGQVAGELFF. The CDR3 nucleotides are TGTGCCAGCAGTTACGGACAGGTGGCCGGGGAGCTGTTTTTT.

This clone has a single count. The rearrangement links TRBV19 to TRBJ2-7; the D gene is possibly TRBD2 (5 bases). The germline CDR1 and CDR2 sequences are LNHDA and SQIVND (reference sequence). The germline V and J ends were trimmed by 3 bases and 7 bases, with 16 bases remaining between them. The CDR3 has 14 amino acids. For the CDR3, the DNA is TGTGCCAGTAGTATGATTCGACGACCGGGGGAGCAGTACTTC. It translates to CASSMIRRPGEQYF. The variable domain in full, completed from reference TRBV19 and TRBJ2-7, reads DGGITQSPKYLFRKEGQNVTLSCEQNLNHDAMYWYRQDPGQGLRLIYYSQIVNDFQKGDIAEGYSVSREKKESFPLTVTSAQKNPTAFYLCASSMIRRPGEQYFGPGTRLTVT.

The rearrangement links TRBV6-5 to TRBJ1-3; D gene unclear. CDR1 and CDR2 from the germline V gene are MNHEY and SVGAGI. Deletions cut 0 bases from V and 0 bases from J, with 9 bases between. The CDR3 sequence is 16 residues long. CDR3 bases: TGTGCCAGCAGTTACTCGTTGGCCAACTCTGGAAACACCATATATTTT. Its translation: CASSYSLANSGNTIYF.

This sequence joins TRBV27 and TRBJ2-1; TRBD1 matches 8 bases. Trimming at V came to 6 bases and at J to 0 bases, leaving 4 bases not matched to a gene. This CDR3 is 15 amino acids long. Per the germline V gene, CDR1 is MNHEY and CDR2 is SMNVEV (reference sequence). The CDR3 bases are TGTGCCAGCAGGGAAGGGACAGGCTCCTACAATGAGCAGTTCTTC. This gives the protein CASREGTGSYNEQFF.

The chain employs TRBV28 and TRBJ1-5; 8 nucleotides align to TRBD1. The length of the CDR3 is 17 residues. The J segment lost 5 bases and the V segment lost 3 bases, leaving 12 bases of the junction unmatched. The V gene's germline CDR1 is MDHEN and CDR2 SYDVKM. The CDR3 DNA follows: TGTGCCAGCAGTTTTATACCAGGACAGGGAATCGATCAGCCCCAGCATTTT. It specifies CASSFIPGQGIDQPQHF. Full variable domain (outside the CDR3, taken from reference TRBV28 and TRBJ1-5): DVKVTQSSRYLVKRTGEKVFLECVQDMDHENMFWYRQDPGLGLRLIYFSYDVKMKEKGDIPEGYSVSREKKERFSLILESASTNQTSMYLCASSFIPGQGIDQPQHFGDGTRLSIL.

This chain uses TRBV6-5 with TRBJ1-2; tentative D call: TRBD1 (5 bases). Per the germline V gene, CDR1 is MNHEY and CDR2 is SVGAGI. Trimming removed 4 bases from V and 8 bases from J, with 20 bases in between. The CDR3 runs 15 residues. In DNA form, the CDR3 reads TGTGCCAGCAGTTTAAATTGGCAGGGAACAACCGGCTACACCTTC. Translation: CASSLNWQGTTGYTF.

The chain combines TRBV4-1 with TRBJ2-2; the match to TRBD2 covers 11 bases. In germline, CDR1 is MGHRA, CDR2 YSYEKL. The CDR3 consists of 16 residues. Trimming took 0 bases from V and 5 from J; bases not matched to a gene: 2. This CDR3 reads CASSQDTSGSTGELFF. In nucleotides, the CDR3 is TGCGCCAGCAGCCAAGATACTAGCGGGAGTACCGGGGAGCTGTTTTTT.

V usage is TRBV4-1 and J usage is TRBJ1-1; no definite D call. V shed 1 base and J shed 5 bases, with 11 bases lying between them. CDR1 and CDR2 (germline): MGHRA, YSYEKL. CDR3 length: 14 amino acids. The CDR3 here is CASSQVSGSTEAFF. Written as DNA, the CDR3 is TGCGCCAGCAGCCAAGTGTCAGGTAGTACTGAAGCTTTCTTT.

This clone came up once. The chain couples TRBV9 to TRBJ2-5; TRBD1 is a possible D gene (5 bases). The germline gives CDR1 SGDLS, CDR2 YYNGEE. V was trimmed by 0 bases and J by 0 bases, leaving 6 bases between them. This CDR3 spans 14 amino acids. CDR3 DNA sequence: TGTGCCAGCAGCGTAGGACAGTACCAAGAGACCCAGTACTTC. It encodes CASSVGQYQETQYF.

V gene TRBV4-1 combines with J gene TRBJ2-3; 9 bases fit TRBD1. Germline values: CDR1 MGHRA, CDR2 YSYEKL. The CDR3 contains 15 residues. Losses at the gene ends were 5 bases for V and 4 bases for J; bases not matched to a gene: 7. CDR3 sequence reads: CASSIGQGHSDTQYF. The CDR3 DNA reads as TGCGCCAGCAGCATCGGACAGGGGCATTCAGATACGCAGTATTTT.

The chain links TRBV9 to TRBJ2-2, with 9 positions matching TRBD1. The CDR3 has 15 residues. J gave up 4 bases and V 3 bases, and 4 bases lay outside the gene matches. Germline loops: CDR1 SGDLS, CDR2 YYNGEE. CDR3 in amino acids: CASSDRGQVTGELFF. CDR3 DNA: TGTGCCAGCAGCGACAGGGGGCAGGTCACCGGGGAGCTGTTTTTT. The full variable domain, with the rest looked up from reference TRBV9 and TRBJ2-2, is DSGVTQTPKHLITATGQRVTLRCSPRSGDLSVYWYQQSLDQGLQFLIQYYNGEERAKGNILERFSAQQFPDLHSELNLSSLELGDSALYFCASSDRGQVTGELFFGEGSRLTVL.

The rearrangement uses TRBV28 and TRBJ1-3; D remains unclear. This CDR3 has 15 amino acids. V lost 5 bases to trimming and J lost 8 bases, with 19 bases between them. Germline loops: CDR1 MDHEN, CDR2 SYDVKM. CDR3 residues: CASSASDGMGDTIYF. The CDR3 nucleotides read TGTGCCAGCAGTGCCTCGGACGGGATGGGAGACACCATATATTTT.

The V and J genes are TRBV5-4 and TRBJ2-7; a weak D match, TRBD1 (6 bases). The CDR3 consists of 15 residues. The V end lost 5 bases, the J end lost 3 bases, and 18 bases lay between the germline ends. Germline CDR1 SGHNT, CDR2 YYREEE (reference sequence). CDR3 loop: CASRPPGADRYEQYF. CDR3 nucleotides: TGTGCCAGCAGACCACCAGGGGCGGACCGCTACGAGCAGTACTTC.

The rearrangement links TRBV18 to TRBJ2-7, with D uncertain. Trimming stripped 2 bases from V and 4 bases from J, with 12 bases between. Germline loops: CDR1 KGHSH, CDR2 LQKENI. The CDR3 extends over 14 amino acids. This chain's CDR3 is CASSPSVGRYEQYF. DNA for the CDR3: TGTGCCAGCTCACCAAGCGTAGGGCGGTACGAGCAGTACTTC.

The chain joins TRBV7-2 to TRBJ2-7; D remains unclear. Trimming cost V 6 bases and J 1 base, with 4 bases left between them. Germline CDR1 is SGHTA and CDR2 is FQGNSA. This CDR3 contains 11 residues. The CDR3 DNA reads as TGTGCCAGCAGGTCTTCCTACGAGCAGTACTTC. Protein: CASRSSYEQYF. Full variable domain (outside the CDR3, taken from reference TRBV7-2 and TRBJ2-7): GAGVSQSPSNKVTEKGKDVELRCDPISGHTALYWYRQSLGQGLEFLIYFQGNSAPDKSGLPSDRFSAERTGGSVSTLTIQRTQQEDSAVYLCASRSSYEQYFGPGTRLTVT.

This clone was observed a single time. This chain's CDR3 is CASTPWKGQETQYF. For the CDR3, the DNA is TGTGCCAGCACCCCATGGAAGGGACAAGAGACCCAGTACTTC. This chain links TRBV6-5 with TRBJ2-5; D is unclear. CDR1 is MNHEY, CDR2 SVGAGI, per germline. Trimming shortened V by 7 bases and J by 2 bases, and 14 bases separated the two germline ends. The CDR3 has 14 residues.

The V call is TRBV2, the J call TRBJ2-7; TRBD2 aligns across 11 bases. Germline V gene lookup returns CDR1 SNHLY and CDR2 FYNNEI. This CDR3 has 13 amino acids. The trim removed 6 bases at V and 7 bases at J, leaving 5 bases unmatched. Here the CDR3 DNA reads TGTGCCAGCAGCACTAGCGGGAGTTCTGAGCAGTACTTC. Protein sequence: CASSTSGSSEQYF.

The chain employs TRBV7-9 and TRBJ2-1; possibly TRBD1 or TRBD2 for D (5 bases each). CDR1 is SEHNR and CDR2 is FQNEAQ in the germline V gene (reference sequence). V dropped 4 bases and J dropped 6 bases, with 19 bases sitting between them. The CDR3 loop spans 16 amino acids. The CDR3 nucleotides read TGTGCCAGCAGCTCCTTCCGGCTAGGGGACGGCAATGAGCAGTTCTTC. Encoded protein: CASSSFRLGDGNEQFF. The complete variable domain, with remaining parts taken from reference TRBV7-9 and TRBJ2-1, reads DTGVSQNPRHKITKRGQNVTFRCDPISEHNRLYWYRQTLGQGPEFLTYFQNEAQLEKSRLLSDRFSAERPKGSFSTLEIQRTEQGDSAMYLCASSSFRLGDGNEQFFGPGTRLTVL.

The chain links TRBV5-1 to TRBJ2-5; D is uncertain. V lost 3 bases and J 5 bases, leaving 14 bases between the germline ends. CDR3 length: 14 residues. In germline, CDR1 is SGHRS, CDR2 YFSETQ. The CDR3 DNA is TGCGCCAGCAGCTCATTGACCACATCGGAGACCCAGTACTTC. Amino acids: CASSSLTTSETQYF.

The chain has TRBV6-5 and TRBJ2-3; the match to TRBD1 covers 7 bases. Losses at the gene ends were 6 bases for V and 2 bases for J; bases not matched to a gene: 8. The germline CDR1 and CDR2 sequences are MNHEY and SVGAGI. The CDR3 has 15 amino acids. CDR3 nucleotides: TGTGCCAGCAGCAACCGGGACAGATACACAGATACGCAGTATTTT. It specifies CASSNRDRYTDTQYF.

This clone occurred a few times. This chain connects TRBV5-1 to TRBJ2-3; D remains ambiguous. The CDR3 has 13 amino acids. The V gene's germline CDR1 is SGHRS and CDR2 YFSETQ. Trimming shortened V by 2 bases and J by 3 bases, and 7 bases separated the two germline ends. This CDR3 reads CASSLTSTDTQYF. The CDR3 DNA follows: TGCGCCAGCAGCTTAACGTCTACAGATACGCAGTATTTT.

The chain links TRBV27 to TRBJ1-4; 8 bases fit TRBD1. Germline assignment: CDR1 MNHEY and CDR2 SMNVEV (reference sequence). The CDR3 is 14 amino acids. J gave up 7 bases and V 4 bases, and 5 bases lay outside the gene matches. The chain's CDR3 is CASSSDREFEKLFF. CDR3 DNA sequence: TGTGCCAGCAGTTCGGACAGGGAATTTGAAAAACTGTTTTTT.

The V gene is TRBV5-1, the J gene TRBJ2-7; D call uncertain. Trimming shortened V by 5 bases and J by 5 bases, and 8 bases separated the two germline ends. CDR3 length equals 11 residues. Germline CDR1 is SGHRS and CDR2 is YFSETQ. The CDR3 spells CASRALDEQYF. The DNA for the CDR3 is TGCGCCAGCAGAGCGCTAGACGAGCAGTACTTC. Full variable domain (missing parts from reference TRBV5-1 and TRBJ2-7): KAGVTQTPRYLIKTRGQQVTLSCSPISGHRSVSWYQQTPGQGLQFLFEYFSETQRNKGNFPGRFSGRQFSNSRSEMNVSTLELGDSALYLCASRALDEQYFGPGTRLTVT.

The chain is built from TRBV5-1 and TRBJ2-5; D not resolved. In germline, CDR1 is SGHRS, CDR2 YFSETQ. V was shortened by 5 bases and J by 5 bases, with 16 bases between the two germline ends. The CDR3 has 14 residues. CDR3 residues: CASSSSSGRETQYF. In DNA form, the CDR3 reads TGCGCCAGCAGTTCGAGTTCGGGCCGGGAGACCCAGTACTTC.

The chain combines TRBV4-3 with TRBJ1-3; D ambiguous. This CDR3 has 14 residues. The germline V gene encodes CDR1 LGHNA and CDR2 YSLEER. CDR3 region: CASSLAGSGNTIYF. The CDR3 nucleotides read TGCGCGTCAAGTTTGGCGGGCTCTGGAAACACCATATATTTT.

J is TRBJ1-1 and V is TRBV10-3; 7 nucleotides align to TRBD1. The CDR3 spans 15 residues. Germline V lookup: CDR1 ENHRY, CDR2 SYGVKD. The V segment lost 2 bases and the J segment 0 bases; nucleotides outside the gene matches: 3. The CDR3 nucleotides read TGTGCCATCAGTGAGCCGGGACAGCTGAACACTGAAGCTTTCTTT. Residues: CAISEPGQLNTEAFF.